This T cell receptor (beta chain) is drawn from a study of CD8+ T cells in alopecia areata. Treatment of the sample: oral pan-JAK inhibitor, 5-10 mg twice daily. Sequencing relied on a cDNA template that was reverse transcribed from extracted RNA. Repertoires were generated with immunoSEQ multiplex PCR, while TCRdb's copy carries only in-frame clones and drops some. This sample has 200,000 or so clones, with roughly 64% found just once. V lost 1 base to trimming and J lost 1 base, with 10 bases between them. The length of the CDR3 is 15 residues. From germline, CDR1 is MGHRA and CDR2 YSYEKL. The receptor comes from a human donor with alopecia areata. This sequence joins TRBV4-1 and TRBJ2-5, with D tentatively TRBD1 (6 bases). The source was CD4+ T cells sorted from blood, collected at week 24, from a patient treated with tofacitinib. CDR3 nucleotides: TGCGCCAGCAGCCAAGGACCGGACAGCCAAGAGACCCAGTACTTC. It translates to CASSQGPDSQETQYF.